This T cell receptor beta chain was recorded in a study of blood T cell repertoires in COVID-19. About the study: Sites across the United States, Italy and Spain contributed samples from acute and convalescent COVID-19. Sources were T cells, B-cell-depleted T cells, or PBMCs; the material itself was cDNA or gDNA.

The V and J ends lost 3 bases and 0 bases respectively, with 9 bases between them. Germline CDR1 is MNHEY and CDR2 is SMNVEV (reference sequence). CDR3 length: 14 amino acids. In the original analysis: Estimation of nucleated cell counts was performed using reference gene primer amplification. Assay: immunoSEQ multiplex PCR; the TCRdb copy retains only in-frame clones and omits some. The D gene and trimming were derived from the DNA, and the V and J assignments and clone size from that table. The sample records roughly 410,000 clones, around 89% being singletons. Sequenced sample: peripheral blood. The chain employs TRBV27 and TRBJ2-7, with a tentative D call TRBD2 (5 bases). This TCR came from a middle-aged man with acute or convalescent COVID-19. CDR3 protein: CASSLSGLSYEQYF. In nucleotides, the CDR3 is TGTGCCAGCAGTTTGAGCGGCCTCTCCTACGAGCAGTACTTC.